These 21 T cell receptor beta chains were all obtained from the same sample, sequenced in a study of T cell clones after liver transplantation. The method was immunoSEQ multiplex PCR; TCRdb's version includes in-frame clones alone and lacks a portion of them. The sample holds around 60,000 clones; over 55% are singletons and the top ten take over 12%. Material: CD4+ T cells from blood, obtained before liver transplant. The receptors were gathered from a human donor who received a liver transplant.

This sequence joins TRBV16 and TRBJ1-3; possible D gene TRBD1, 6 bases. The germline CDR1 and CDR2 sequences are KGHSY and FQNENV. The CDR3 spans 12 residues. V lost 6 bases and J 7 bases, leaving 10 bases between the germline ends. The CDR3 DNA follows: TGTGCCAGCAGTCGAGGGGGTAACACCATATATTTT. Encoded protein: CASSRGGNTIYF.

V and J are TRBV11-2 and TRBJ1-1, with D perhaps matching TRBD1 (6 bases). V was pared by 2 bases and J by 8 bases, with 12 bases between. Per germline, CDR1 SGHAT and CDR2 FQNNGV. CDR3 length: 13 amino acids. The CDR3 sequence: CASSLIRGIEAFF. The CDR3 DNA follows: TGTGCCAGCAGCTTAATCAGGGGCATCGAAGCTTTCTTT. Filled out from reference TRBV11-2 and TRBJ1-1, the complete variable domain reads EAGVAQSPRYKIIEKRQSVAFWCNPISGHATLYWYQQILGQGPKLLIQFQNNGVVDDSQLPKDRFSAERLKGVDSTLKIQPAKLEDSAVYLCASSLIRGIEAFFGQGTRLTVV.

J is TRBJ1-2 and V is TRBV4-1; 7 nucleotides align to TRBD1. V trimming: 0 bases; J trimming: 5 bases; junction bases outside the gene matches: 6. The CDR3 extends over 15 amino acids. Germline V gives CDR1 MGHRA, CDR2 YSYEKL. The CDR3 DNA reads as TGCGCCAGCAGCCAAGAAATGGACAGGATTTATGGCTACACCTTC. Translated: CASSQEMDRIYGYTF.

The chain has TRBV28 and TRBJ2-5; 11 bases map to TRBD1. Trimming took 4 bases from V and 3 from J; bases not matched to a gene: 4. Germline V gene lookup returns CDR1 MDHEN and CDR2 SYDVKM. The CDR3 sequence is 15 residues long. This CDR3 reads CASSSDRGRKETQYF. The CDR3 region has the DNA TGTGCCAGCAGTTCGGACAGGGGGCGAAAAGAGACCCAGTACTTC.

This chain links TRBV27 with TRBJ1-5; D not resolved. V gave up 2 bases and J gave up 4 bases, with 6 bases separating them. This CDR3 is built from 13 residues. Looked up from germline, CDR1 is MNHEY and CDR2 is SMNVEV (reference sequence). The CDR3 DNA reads TGTGCCAGCAGTTTAAACTGGAATCAGCCCCAGCATTTT. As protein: CASSLNWNQPQHF.

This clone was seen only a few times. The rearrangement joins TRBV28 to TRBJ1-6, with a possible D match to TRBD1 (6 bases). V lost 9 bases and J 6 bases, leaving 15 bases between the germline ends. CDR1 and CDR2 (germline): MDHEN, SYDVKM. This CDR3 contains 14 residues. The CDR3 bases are TGTGCCAGTTGGGATGACAGGCCTAATTCACCCCTCCACTTT. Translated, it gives CASWDDRPNSPLHF.

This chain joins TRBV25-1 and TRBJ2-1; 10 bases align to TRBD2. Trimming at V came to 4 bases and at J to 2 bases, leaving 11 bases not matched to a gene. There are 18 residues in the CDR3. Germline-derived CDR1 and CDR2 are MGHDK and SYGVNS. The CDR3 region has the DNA TGTGCCAGCAGTGCACCCCCGGCCAGCGGGGGGGCCTACAATGAGCAGTTCTTC. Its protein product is CASSAPPASGGAYNEQFF.

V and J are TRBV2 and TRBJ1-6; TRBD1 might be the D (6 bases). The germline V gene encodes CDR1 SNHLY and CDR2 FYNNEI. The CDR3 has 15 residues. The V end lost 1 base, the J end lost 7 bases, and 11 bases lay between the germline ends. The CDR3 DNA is TGTGCCAGCAGTGAAGGAAGGGGGTACAATTCACCCCTCCACTTT. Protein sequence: CASSEGRGYNSPLHF.

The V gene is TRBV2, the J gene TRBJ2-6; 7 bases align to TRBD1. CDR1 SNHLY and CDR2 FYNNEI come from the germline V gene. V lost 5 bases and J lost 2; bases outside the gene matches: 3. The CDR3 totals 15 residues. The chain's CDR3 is CASSRGGPGANVLTF. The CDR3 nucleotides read TGTGCCAGCAGTAGAGGGGGCCCTGGGGCCAACGTCCTGACTTTC.

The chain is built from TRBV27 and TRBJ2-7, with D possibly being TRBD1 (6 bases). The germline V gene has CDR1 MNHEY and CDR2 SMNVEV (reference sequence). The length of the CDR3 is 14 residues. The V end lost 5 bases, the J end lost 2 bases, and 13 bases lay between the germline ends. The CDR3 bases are TGTGCCAGCAGTCTCCACAGGGCCACCTACGAGCAGTACTTC. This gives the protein CASSLHRATYEQYF.

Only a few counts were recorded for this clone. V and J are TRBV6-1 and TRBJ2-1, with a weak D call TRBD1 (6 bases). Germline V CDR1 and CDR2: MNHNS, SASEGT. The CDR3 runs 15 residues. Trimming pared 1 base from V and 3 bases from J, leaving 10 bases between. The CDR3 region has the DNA TGTGCCAGCAGTGAAGGTCAGGGACACTACAATGAGCAGTTCTTC. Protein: CASSEGQGHYNEQFF.

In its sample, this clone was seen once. The CDR3 nucleotides read TGCGCCAGCAGCCAAGGGCTTTCCGGGACAGGCTACGAGCAGTACTTC. Protein product: CASSQGLSGTGYEQYF. The rearrangement uses TRBV4-1 and TRBJ2-7, with 8 positions matching TRBD1. The V and J ends lost 1 base and 3 bases, in that order; junction bases with no gene match: 8. CDR3 length: 16 amino acids. Germline V gene lookup returns CDR1 MGHRA and CDR2 YSYEKL.

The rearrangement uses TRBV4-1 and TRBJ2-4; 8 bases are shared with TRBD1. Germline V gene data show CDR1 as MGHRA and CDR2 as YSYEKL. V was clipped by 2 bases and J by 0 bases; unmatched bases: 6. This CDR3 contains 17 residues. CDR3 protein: CASSQPRTGRAKNIQYF. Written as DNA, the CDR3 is TGCGCCAGCAGCCAACCTCGGACAGGGAGAGCCAAAAACATTCAGTACTTC.

The CDR3 nucleotides read TGTGCCAGCAGTCCCCCCATTAGGGGCAGGGCCTCCACAGATACGCAGTATTTT. It specifies CASSPPIRGRASTDTQYF. The chain couples TRBV25-1 to TRBJ2-3; D is possibly TRBD1 (5 bases). The V gene's germline CDR1 is MGHDK and CDR2 SYGVNS. V was cut by 5 bases and J by 2 bases, with 23 bases left in between. The CDR3 sequence is 18 residues long.

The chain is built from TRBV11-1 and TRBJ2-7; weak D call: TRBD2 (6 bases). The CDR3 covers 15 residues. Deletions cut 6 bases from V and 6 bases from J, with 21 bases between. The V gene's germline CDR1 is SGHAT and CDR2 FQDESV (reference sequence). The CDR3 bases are TGTGCCAGCAGTCCCCCCCGCGGGACCGCGGTCGAGCAGTACTTC. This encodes CASSPPRGTAVEQYF.

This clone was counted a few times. The CDR3 is CSVEDRNRGPNYGYTF. CDR3 DNA sequence: TGCAGCGTTGAAGACCGAAACAGGGGGCCTAACTATGGCTACACCTTC. The genes are TRBV29-1 and TRBJ1-2; the match to TRBD1 covers 9 bases. This CDR3 is built from 16 residues. CDR1 and CDR2 from the germline V gene are SQVTM and ANQGSEA. V trimming: 0 bases; J trimming: 0 bases; junction bases outside the gene matches: 5. The whole variable domain, filled in from reference TRBV29-1 and TRBJ1-2, reads SAVISQKPSRDICQRGTSLTIQCQVDSQVTMMFWYRQQPGQSLTLIATANQGSEATYESGFVIDKFPISRPNLTFSTLTVSNMSPEDSSIYLCSVEDRNRGPNYGYTFGSGTRLTVV.

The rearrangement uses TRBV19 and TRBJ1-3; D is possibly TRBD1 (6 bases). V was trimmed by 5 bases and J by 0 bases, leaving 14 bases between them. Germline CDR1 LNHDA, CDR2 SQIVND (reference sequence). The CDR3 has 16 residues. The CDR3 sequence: CASSWRQVLSGNTIYF. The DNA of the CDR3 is TGTGCCAGTAGTTGGAGACAGGTACTCTCTGGAAACACCATATATTTT.

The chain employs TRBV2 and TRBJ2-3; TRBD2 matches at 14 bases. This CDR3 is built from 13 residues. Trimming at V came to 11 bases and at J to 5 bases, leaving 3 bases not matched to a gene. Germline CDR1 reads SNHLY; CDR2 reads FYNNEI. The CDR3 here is CAGTSGGIDTQYF. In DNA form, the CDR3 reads TGTGCCGGGACTAGCGGGGGAATAGATACGCAGTATTTT.

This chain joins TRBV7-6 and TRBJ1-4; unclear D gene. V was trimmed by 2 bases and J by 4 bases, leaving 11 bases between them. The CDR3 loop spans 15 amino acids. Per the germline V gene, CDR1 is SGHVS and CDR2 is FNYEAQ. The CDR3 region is CASSLQNSFNEKLFF. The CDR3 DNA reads TGTGCCAGCAGCTTACAGAACAGTTTTAATGAAAAACTGTTTTTT.

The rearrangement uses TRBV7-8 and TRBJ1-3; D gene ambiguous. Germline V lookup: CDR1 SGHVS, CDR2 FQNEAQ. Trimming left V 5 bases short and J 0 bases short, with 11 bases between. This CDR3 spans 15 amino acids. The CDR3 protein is CASSRPGSSGNTIYF. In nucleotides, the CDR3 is TGTGCCAGCAGCCGCCCGGGGTCCTCTGGAAACACCATATATTTT.

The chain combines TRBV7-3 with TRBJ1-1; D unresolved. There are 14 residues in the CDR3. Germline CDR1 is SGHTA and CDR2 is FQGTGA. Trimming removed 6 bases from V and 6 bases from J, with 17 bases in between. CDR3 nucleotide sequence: TGTGCCAGCAGGCTTGGGATCGGGGTTCCTGAAGCTTTCTTT. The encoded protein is CASRLGIGVPEAFF.